This record looks at one T cell receptor beta chain sequence and its context. Its cognate antigen is unknown. The sample is drawn from a study of CD8 T cells in ankylosing spondylitis. Study findings and constraints: Disease-linked clones were reportedly significantly enriched in matched ankylosing spondylitis synovial fluid. A motif in TCR beta, a set of eight highly homologous variants, appeared characteristic of ankylosing spondylitis blood. With a CD8+ phenotype, disease-linked clones were relatively rare in peripheral blood.

V was cut by 5 bases and J by 5 bases, with 10 bases left in between. CDR1 and CDR2 from the germline V gene are MDHEN and SYDVKM. CDR3 size: 13 residues. It was by quantitative 5'-RACE with molecular barcodes that TCR beta libraries were made. One entry per CDR3 protein results from TCRdb running MiXCR on the 5' RACE reads. Among about 89,000 distinct CDR3 sequences listed, roughly 30% were seen once. This sequence originates from a male donor with ankylosing spondylitis or in good health (not recorded which). The sequencing sample was made of blood, either unsorted or a sorted T cell fraction (not recorded which). V usage is TRBV28 and J usage is TRBJ1-5; D is perhaps TRBD1 (5 bases). CDR3 amino acids: CASSGRAYQPQHF. CDR3 bases: TGTGCCAGCAGTGGCAGGGCGTATCAGCCCCAGCATTTT.